These 10 T cell receptor beta chains share one sample of origin, sequenced in a study of OX40 agonist ivuxolimab in advanced cancers. Profiling relied on immunoSEQ multiplex PCR, and the TCRdb table lists in-frame clones only, not all of them. Of some 50,000 clones listed, roughly 91% were seen once; the top ten hold approximately 4.4%. Specimen: CD4+ or CD8+ T cells sorted from blood, collected in a trial of the OX40 agonist ivuxolimab. These receptors came from an adult with an advanced solid tumor such as melanoma, head and neck, liver or kidney cancer.

The V gene is TRBV5-1, the J gene TRBJ1-2, with D uncertain. This CDR3 region has 13 residues. CDR1 SGHRS and CDR2 YFSETQ come from the germline V gene. V lost 7 bases, J lost 2 bases, and 12 bases lay in between. The CDR3 region is CASQSEPNYGYTF. The CDR3 DNA reads TGCGCCAGCCAATCGGAACCCAACTATGGCTACACCTTC.

The chain recombines TRBV6-5 with TRBJ2-7; D gene ambiguous. Germline V gene sequence: CDR1 MNHEY, CDR2 SVGAGI. CDR3 length: 14 residues. V was clipped by 3 bases and J by 2 bases, with 11 bases between them. In nucleotides, the CDR3 is TGTGCCAGCAGTTATTACGAGCGAGCCTACGAGCAGTACTTC. As protein: CASSYYERAYEQYF.

This clone was observed a handful of times. V is TRBV9 and J is TRBJ2-5, with D possibly being TRBD2 (8 bases). CDR1 and CDR2 (germline): SGDLS, YYNGEE. The CDR3 sequence is 16 residues long. The V end was cut by 7 bases, the J end by 0 bases, with 19 bases between. CDR3 loop: CASAPTGTSNQETQYF. Here the CDR3 DNA reads TGTGCCAGCGCTCCGACAGGGACTAGTAACCAAGAGACCCAGTACTTC.

This rearrangement joins TRBV5-6 to TRBJ1-6; D not certain. Deletions cut 3 bases from V and 4 bases from J, with 11 bases between. CDR3 length equals 15 residues. CDR1 is SGHDT and CDR2 is YYEEEE in the germline V gene. DNA for the CDR3: TGTGCCAGCAGCTACGGAGGATTGTATAATTCACCCCTCCACTTT. It is translated as CASSYGGLYNSPLHF.

This chain uses TRBV9 with TRBJ2-7; D unresolved. Trimming stripped 0 bases from V and 2 bases from J, with 9 bases between. CDR3 length equals 14 residues. Germline-derived CDR1 and CDR2 are SGDLS and YYNGEE. This CDR3 reads CASSVAVGTYEQYF. DNA for the CDR3: TGTGCCAGCAGCGTAGCGGTGGGGACCTACGAGCAGTACTTC.

The CDR3 sequence: CASSPSPGQGLEQFF. CDR3 coding DNA: TGTGCCAGCAGCCCTAGTCCGGGACAGGGGTTGGAGCAGTTCTTC. V is TRBV7-9 and J is TRBJ2-1; 10 nucleotides agree with TRBD1. Germline loops: CDR1 SEHNR, CDR2 FQNEAQ (reference sequence). This CDR3 contains 15 residues. Trimming removed 5 bases from V and 10 bases from J; junction bases left unmatched: 11.

The gene calls are TRBV2 and TRBJ2-4; no firm D call. V was clipped by 3 bases and J by 5 bases, with 5 bases between them. Germline V CDR1 and CDR2: SNHLY, FYNNEI. The CDR3 totals 12 residues. For the CDR3, the DNA is TGTGCCAGCAGTGATTGGGAAAACATTCAGTACTTC. This codes for CASSDWENIQYF.

This sequence joins TRBV5-1 and TRBJ2-7; the D gene is possibly TRBD2 (5 bases). From germline, CDR1 is SGHRS and CDR2 YFSETQ. V gave up 2 bases and J gave up 7 bases, with 13 bases separating them. This CDR3 contains 13 residues. CDR3 amino acids: CASSFPGSGEQYF. CDR3 coding DNA: TGCGCCAGCAGCTTCCCGGGGTCGGGGGAGCAGTACTTC. Full variable domain (missing parts from reference TRBV5-1 and TRBJ2-7): KAGVTQTPRYLIKTRGQQVTLSCSPISGHRSVSWYQQTPGQGLQFLFEYFSETQRNKGNFPGRFSGRQFSNSRSEMNVSTLELGDSALYLCASSFPGSGEQYFGPGTRLTVT.

The CDR3 spells CASSVTTSGWNTGELFF. The CDR3, as DNA: TGTGCCAGCAGCGTTACTACTAGCGGGTGGAACACCGGGGAGCTGTTTTTT. The chain joins TRBV9 to TRBJ2-2, with 9 bases lining up with TRBD2. Trimming took 2 bases from V and 1 from J; bases not matched to a gene: 6. The CDR3 consists of 17 residues. Germline lookup yields CDR1 SGDLS and CDR2 YYNGEE.

This clone was observed a few times. This chain joins TRBV2 and TRBJ2-7; no definite D call. V dropped 3 bases and J dropped 9 bases, with 9 bases sitting between them. The germline V gene has CDR1 SNHLY and CDR2 FYNNEI. The CDR3 length is 11 residues. The CDR3 DNA is TGTGCCAGCAGTGAGAGTGAGGTGCAGTACTTC. Its protein product is CASSESEVQYF.